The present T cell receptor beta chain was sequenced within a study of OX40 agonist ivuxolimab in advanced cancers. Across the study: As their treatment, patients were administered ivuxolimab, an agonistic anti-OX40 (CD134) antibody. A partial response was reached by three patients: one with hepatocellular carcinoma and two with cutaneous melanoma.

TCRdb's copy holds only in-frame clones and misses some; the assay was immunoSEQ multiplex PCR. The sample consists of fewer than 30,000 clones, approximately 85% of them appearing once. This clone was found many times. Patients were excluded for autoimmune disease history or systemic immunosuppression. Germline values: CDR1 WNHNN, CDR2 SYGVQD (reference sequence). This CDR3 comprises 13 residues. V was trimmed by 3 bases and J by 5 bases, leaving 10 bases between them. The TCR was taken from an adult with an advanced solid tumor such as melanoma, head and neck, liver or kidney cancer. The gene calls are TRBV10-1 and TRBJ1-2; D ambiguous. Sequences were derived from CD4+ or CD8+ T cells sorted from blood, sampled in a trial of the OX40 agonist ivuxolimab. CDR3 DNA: TGCGCCAGCAGTGAAGATGGGAGGTATGGCTACACCTTC. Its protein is CASSEDGRYGYTF.